This T cell receptor (beta chain) was recovered during a study of response to subunit inactivated influenza vaccine (dated by TCRdb to the late 2010s). At the level of the whole study: Deep quantitative profiling of the T cell receptor repertoire was used in the study to follow responses to a trivalent subunit inactivated influenza vaccine. What the authors observed across the whole study: The authors suggested that each seasonal influenza vaccination may recruit only a limited number of new T cells.

Based on the germline V gene, the CDR1 and CDR2 sequences are SGHTA and FQGNSA. Including the terminal cysteine and phenylalanine, the CDR3 comprises 13 residues. Only the CDR3 portion is preserved as DNA: 39 bases, with reading frame beginning at the first base. V is clipped by 3 bases and J by 8 bases, and the sequence between their germline boundaries is 11 bases long. Libraries came from RT-PCR. Sequenced on an Illumina HiSeq 2500. In-frame beta chains were kept once TCRdb had trimmed the public reads at Q25 with fastp and called clones with MiXCR. Identical CDR3 protein sequences are pooled into one entry, listed with their most common genes and DNA. This sample is represented by hundreds of thousands of distinct CDR3 sequences; 25% of them were singletons. The top ten clonotypes cover over 1.5% of the sample. As to this clonotype: Its antigen specificity is not known. Per-base quality was not reported, and no clone a single base away is much larger than it.

This sequence was found in a man between 50 and 59 years old who received an inactivated influenza vaccine. Donor details come from another sample of the same person, matched by shared clones. The sequence links TRBV7-2 to TRBJ2-1, and TRBD1 may be the D gene, going by 6 matching bases. The input for sequencing was CD4+ T cells sorted from PBMCs, taken around 5 days after vaccination. The nucleotide sequence is given as TGTGCCAGCAGCTTGTCAGGGGCCCATGAGCAGTTCTTC. The encoded protein is CASSLSGAHEQFF.